The 26 T cell receptor beta chains in this list originate from one sample, sequenced in a study of prognosis after radiotherapy for stage I lung cancer. Amplification of the TCR beta CDR3 (from genomic DNA) was done by two-round multiplex PCR. Amplification in first-round PCR relied on primers specific to each TRBV and TRBJ gene. TCRdb re-called the multiplex PCR reads through MiXCR, storing one row per CDR3 protein. The table records some 38,000 distinct CDR3 sequences, roughly 25% of them present only once. This specimen consisted of PBMCs, obtained before or after stereotactic body radiation therapy (not recorded which). The receptors stem from a donor aged 50 or older with non-small cell lung cancer.

This clonotype has a single count. The rearrangement uses TRBV11-3 and TRBJ2-3, with unresolved D. Germline CDR1 is SGHNT and CDR2 is YENEEA. The CDR3 runs 16 residues. V lost 0 bases and J lost 2, with 12 bases in between. This CDR3 reads CASSLDRPGTTDTQYF. The CDR3 coding sequence is TGTGCCAGCAGCTTAGATAGGCCGGGCACCACAGATACGCAGTATTTT.

This clonotype was detected many times. J is TRBJ2-7 and V is TRBV4-1; 8 bases are a match to TRBD1. CDR3 length: 16 residues. CDR1 is MGHRA and CDR2 is YSYEKL in the germline V gene. After removal of 4 bases from V and 4 bases from J, the junction contained 12 bases not matched to a gene. This CDR3 is CASSPSLPQGAYEQYF. The CDR3 bases are TGCGCCAGCAGCCCCTCACTTCCTCAGGGGGCGTACGAGCAGTACTTC.

This clonotype appeared many times. J is TRBJ1-3 and V is TRBV28, with D unclear. Germline loops: CDR1 MDHEN, CDR2 SYDVKM. This CDR3 has 17 residues. V lost 4 bases and J lost 0, with 16 bases in between. CDR3 DNA: TGTGCCAGCAGTTCGGTCCCCGGCCGGAGCTCTGGAAACACCATATATTTT. Its protein product is CASSSVPGRSSGNTIYF.

This clonotype was found a few times. The chain employs TRBV5-1 and TRBJ2-5; 9 bases line up with TRBD2. After removal of 2 bases from V and 5 bases from J, the junction contained 7 bases not matched to a gene. Germline assignment: CDR1 SGHRS and CDR2 YFSETQ. The CDR3 length is 15 residues. The CDR3 loop is CASSLGRGGLETQYF. CDR3 sequence (DNA): TGCGCCAGCAGCTTAGGGCGGGGGGGCCTGGAGACCCAGTACTTC.

There are many counts of this clonotype. This chain links TRBV27 with TRBJ2-7; 9 bases are shared with TRBD2. Trimming took 3 bases from V and 7 from J; bases not matched to a gene: 7. There are 14 residues in the CDR3. Germline V gene lookup returns CDR1 MNHEY and CDR2 SMNVEV (reference sequence). Here the CDR3 DNA reads TGTGCCAGCAGTTTTAGCGGGGGAGAGGGGGAGCAGTACTTC. This translates into CASSFSGGEGEQYF.

V usage is TRBV5-6 and J usage is TRBJ2-3; 8 bases agree with TRBD2. Germline-derived CDR1 and CDR2 are SGHDT and YYEEEE. J lost 4 bases, V lost 2 bases, and 12 bases had no gene match. The CDR3 covers 17 residues. In nucleotides, the CDR3 is TGTGCCAGCAGCTTTACATACGGGGGGGCGTCGGCAGATACGCAGTATTTT. As protein: CASSFTYGGASADTQYF.

This clonotype was counted many times. V gene TRBV20-1 combines with J gene TRBJ2-1, with 8 bases fitting TRBD1. V dropped 6 bases and J dropped 1; count of bases not matched to a gene: 5. Germline V gives CDR1 DFQATT, CDR2 SNEGSKA (reference sequence). This CDR3 region has 14 residues. DNA of the CDR3: TGCAGTGCAGGCGGGACAGGTTCCTACAATGAGCAGTTCTTC. Protein product: CSAGGTGSYNEQFF.

This clonotype was recorded many times. The chain joins TRBV3-1 to TRBJ2-2; D gene uncertain. V lost 1 base to trimming and J lost 5 bases, with 8 bases between them. In germline, CDR1 is LGHDT, CDR2 YNNKEL (reference sequence). CDR3 length: 14 residues. CDR3 protein: CASSQGWGTGELFF. CDR3 nucleotide sequence: TGTGCCAGCAGCCAAGGATGGGGTACCGGGGAGCTGTTTTTT. The whole variable domain, filled in from reference TRBV3-1 and TRBJ2-2, reads DTAVSQTPKYLVTQMGNDKSIKCEQNLGHDTMYWYKQDSKKFLKIMFSYNNKELIINETVPNRFSPKSPDKAHLNLHINSLELGDSAVYFCASSQGWGTGELFFGEGSRLTVL.

A note on this clonotype: A far bigger clonotype differs at one base, so this is likely a read error. The chain uses TRBV6-5 and TRBJ2-7; TRBD2 aligns across 10 bases. J was trimmed by 3 bases and V by 6 bases; bases with no gene match: 11. Germline-derived CDR1 and CDR2 are MNHEY and SVGAGI. The CDR3 has 16 amino acids. CDR3 bases: TGTGCCAGCAGACGTACTCCAGCGGGAGGGCTCTACGAGCAGTACTTC. Protein sequence: CASRRTPAGGLYEQYF.

This clonotype has at least ten counts. The chain joins TRBV25-1 to TRBJ2-7; possible D gene TRBD2, 5 bases. The germline gives CDR1 MGHDK, CDR2 SYGVNS. This CDR3 is 14 amino acids long. Trimming stripped 2 bases from V and 6 bases from J, with 14 bases between. The CDR3 nucleotides are TGTGCCAGCAGTGAAGGCGGGCAGGTGGGCGAGCAGTACTTC. It codes for CASSEGGQVGEQYF.

With regard to this clonotype: A far larger clone differs by one base, so this is likely a read error. The chain combines TRBV6-4 with TRBJ1-4; a weak D match, TRBD1 (5 bases). Germline loops: CDR1 MRHNA, CDR2 SNTAGT. The CDR3 is made up of 16 amino acids. The CDR3, as DNA: TGTGCCAGCAGCCCGGCTCCGGGTCCTAGACAGCAAAAACCGTTTTTT. As protein: CASSPAPGPRQQKPFF.

This clonotype occurred a few times. This may come from a read error, since a much larger clone is one base off. This chain links TRBV6-2 or TRBV6-3 with TRBJ2-5; maybe TRBD2 (5 bases). The CDR3 loop spans 13 amino acids. The germline V gene has CDR1 MNHEY and CDR2 SVGEGT. Here the CDR3 reads CASRRTSKETKYF. The CDR3 region has the DNA TGTGCCAGCAGGAGGACTTCTAAGGAGACCAAGTACTTC.

A remark on this clonotype: One end of the junction does not line up with germline, which may come from a read error. The genes are TRBV7-8 and TRBJ1-1; D is perhaps TRBD1 (5 bases). Germline V gene sequence: CDR1 SGHVS, CDR2 FQNEAQ. The CDR3 covers 13 residues. The CDR3 protein is CSSSPSDTSEAFF. Here the CDR3 DNA reads TGCTCCAGCAGCCCCTCGGACACCTCTGAAGCTTTCTTT.

This clonotype has only one observation. This may come from a read error, since a much larger clone is one base off. The rearrangement links TRBV6-1 to TRBJ2-4; D is perhaps TRBD2 (7 bases). Germline-derived CDR1 and CDR2 are MNHNS and SASEGT. CDR3 size: 17 residues. The V gene lost 5 bases and the J gene lost 7 bases, with 24 bases spanning the gap. The CDR3 loop is CASSKIRRGAKRNIQYF. In DNA form, the CDR3 reads TGTGCCAGCAGTAAGATACGCCGGGGGGCTAAACGGAACATTCAGTACTTC.

This clonotype has ten or more counts. The gene calls are TRBV12-3 or TRBV12-4 and TRBJ2-7, with 8 bases aligning to TRBD1. There are 12 residues in the CDR3. V dropped 7 bases and J dropped 6; count of bases not matched to a gene: 5. CDR3 in DNA: TGTGCCAGCACCATACAGGGGGTCGAGCAGTACTTC. Protein: CASTIQGVEQYF.

At least ten counts were recorded for this clonotype. The CDR3 protein is CASSLLSEATTYGYTF. The CDR3 DNA follows: TGTGCCAGCAGTTTATTGTCGGAAGCAACCACCTATGGCTACACCTTC. This sequence joins TRBV28 and TRBJ1-2, with D unresolved. The V gene's germline CDR1 is MDHEN and CDR2 SYDVKM. The V end was cut by 1 base, the J end by 4 bases, with 16 bases between. The CDR3 length is 16 residues.

This clonotype was counted ten times or more. This chain joins TRBV19 and TRBJ2-5; TRBD2 aligns across 8 bases. CDR3 length: 14 amino acids. J lost 3 bases, V lost 2 bases, and 2 bases had no gene match. The germline V gene has CDR1 LNHDA and CDR2 SQIVND (reference sequence). The CDR3 coding sequence is TGTGCCAGTAGTATAATAGCGGGAAAAGAGACCCAGTACTTC. Translated: CASSIIAGKETQYF.

This clonotype was detected many times. The rearrangement uses TRBV9 and TRBJ1-6; D is unclear. Germline loops: CDR1 SGDLS, CDR2 YYNGEE. With 0 bases removed from V and 10 bases from J, the gap between germline ends came to 11 bases. The CDR3 has 14 amino acids. CDR3 protein: CASSVEDPGSPLHF. The CDR3, as DNA: TGTGCCAGCAGCGTAGAAGATCCGGGCTCACCCCTCCACTTT.

Concerning this clonotype itself: Just one base apart from a much larger clone, this may be a read error. J is TRBJ2-1 and V is TRBV29-1; TRBD1 agrees at 10 bases. The junction had 9 bases not matched to a gene; V was cut back by 5 bases and J by 8 bases. The CDR3 contains 14 residues. Germline V gene data show CDR1 as SQVTM and CDR2 as ANQGSEA. The CDR3 coding sequence is TGCAGCGTTCTTTTCGGGACAGGGGTCCATGAGCAGTTCTTC. Translating gives CSVLFGTGVHEQFF.

The table lists this clonotype with many counts. J is TRBJ2-7 and V is TRBV20-1, with D unresolved. Germline CDR1 reads DFQATT; CDR2 reads SNEGSKA (reference sequence). Trimming removed 3 bases from V and 0 bases from J, with 12 bases in between. This CDR3 is built from 14 residues. CDR3 nucleotides: TGCAGTGCTAGTGCGGAAGAAGGCTCCTACGAGCAGTACTTC. Its translation is CSASAEEGSYEQYF.

At least ten counts were recorded for this clonotype. The chain joins TRBV11-2 to TRBJ1-5; possible D gene TRBD1, 6 bases. The CDR3 contains 15 residues. V lost 4 bases to trimming and J lost 3 bases, with 13 bases between them. From germline, CDR1 is SGHAT and CDR2 FQNNGV. The CDR3 region is CASSYGQSVNQPQHF. CDR3 nucleotide sequence: TGTGCCAGCAGCTACGGACAGTCGGTCAATCAGCCCCAGCATTTT.

As regards this clonotype: With only one base between it and a far larger clone, this is likely a read error. The V gene is TRBV6-2 or TRBV6-3, the J gene TRBJ2-2, with 8 bases that match TRBD1. This CDR3 contains 14 residues. V dropped 6 bases and J dropped 9; count of bases not matched to a gene: 9. Germline V gene lookup returns CDR1 MNHEY and CDR2 SVGEGT. CDR3 sequence: CASRRTGRTRELFF. The DNA for the CDR3 is TGTGCCAGCAGAAGGACAGGGCGGACCAGGGAGCTGTTTTTT.

This clonotype has a count of ten or more. J is TRBJ1-6 and V is TRBV2; TRBD1 might be the D (6 bases). This CDR3 region has 12 residues. V was pared by 5 bases and J by 10 bases, with 9 bases between. Germline CDR1 SNHLY, CDR2 FYNNEI. CDR3 amino acids: CASSNRVSPLHF. In nucleotides, the CDR3 is TGTGCCAGCAGTAACAGGGTCTCACCCCTCCACTTT.

This clonotype was seen repeatedly, ten times or more. The chain uses TRBV28 and TRBJ1-1, with TRBD1 as a possible D gene (5 bases). The V end was cut by 4 bases, the J end by 8 bases, with 23 bases between. Germline V gene lookup returns CDR1 MDHEN and CDR2 SYDVKM. The length of the CDR3 is 16 residues. The CDR3 spells CASSYLKTVRSLEAFF. Written as DNA, the CDR3 is TGTGCCAGCAGTTACCTCAAGACAGTTCGTAGTCTAGAAGCTTTCTTT.

Many counts were recorded for this clonotype. This sequence joins TRBV9 and TRBJ1-4; tentative D call: TRBD1 (6 bases). V lost 0 bases and J 8 bases, leaving 11 bases between the germline ends. This CDR3 has 14 amino acids. The germline gives CDR1 SGDLS, CDR2 YYNGEE. The CDR3 reads CASSVGGQSEKLFF. In DNA form, the CDR3 reads TGTGCCAGCAGCGTAGGTGGACAGTCGGAAAAACTGTTTTTT.

This clonotype was counted at least ten times. This chain connects TRBV28 to TRBJ2-7, with TRBD2 identical over 7 bases. The germline gives CDR1 MDHEN, CDR2 SYDVKM. The CDR3 is made up of 14 amino acids. The trim removed 2 bases at V and 2 bases at J, leaving 3 bases unmatched. As DNA, the CDR3 is TGTGCCAGCAGTTTAGCGGGGAGGGCCTACGAGCAGTACTTC. Its translation is CASSLAGRAYEQYF.